The 20 T cell receptor beta chains reported below all come from one sample, sequenced in a study of T cell responses to AZD1222 COVID-19 vaccine. Data came from immunoSEQ multiplex PCR; TCRdb stores just in-frame clones and leaves some out. The sample lists under 80,000 clones; roughly 87% were seen once. The sequencing used peripheral blood, collected 28 days after the second AZD1222 dose. The receptor source for this set is an adult who received the AZD1222 COVID-19 vaccine.

CDR3 nucleotides: TGTGCCAGTAGTATAGATCCCGCCTGGACAGGGGCTGACACTGAAGCTTTCTTT. It yields the protein CASSIDPAWTGADTEAFF. The chain links TRBV19 to TRBJ1-1; 9 nucleotides agree with TRBD1. CDR1 is LNHDA and CDR2 is SQIVND in the germline V gene (reference sequence). J gave up 3 bases and V 0 bases, and 11 bases lay outside the gene matches. The length of the CDR3 is 18 residues.

The chain is built from TRBV28 and TRBJ2-3; a possible D gene is TRBD2 (6 bases). Germline CDR1 reads MDHEN; CDR2 reads SYDVKM. CDR3 length equals 14 residues. V was trimmed by 8 bases and J by 4 bases, leaving 16 bases between them. The CDR3: CASGLGGGADTQYF. CDR3 nucleotide sequence: TGTGCCAGCGGGTTGGGGGGAGGCGCAGATACGCAGTATTTT.

The V and J genes are TRBV12-5 and TRBJ1-1; D perhaps matches TRBD1 (5 bases). The ends were cut back, 6 bases at V and 4 bases at J, with 9 bases in the middle. CDR1 and CDR2 (germline): LGHNT, FRNRAP. The CDR3 spans 12 residues. CDR3 sequence reads: CASGGDATEAFF. CDR3 DNA sequence: TGTGCTAGTGGGGGGGACGCCACTGAAGCTTTCTTT. Based on the CDR3 plus reference TRBV12-5 and TRBJ1-1, the full variable domain is DARVTQTPRHKVTEMGQEVTMRCQPILGHNTVFWYRQTMMQGLELLAYFRNRAPLDDSGMPKDRFSAEMPDATLATLKIQPSEPRDSAVYFCASGGDATEAFFGQGTRLTVV.

The V and J genes are TRBV29-1 and TRBJ2-5; 8 positions match TRBD2. The CDR3 loop spans 14 amino acids. Germline-derived CDR1 and CDR2 are SQVTM and ANQGSEA. The V segment lost 5 bases and the J segment 1 base; nucleotides outside the gene matches: 6. The CDR3 reads CSVRAGGFQETQYF. In DNA form, the CDR3 reads TGCAGCGTTAGGGCGGGAGGTTTCCAAGAGACCCAGTACTTC.

The J gene is TRBJ1-3, the V gene TRBV6-5; perhaps TRBD1 as D (6 bases). V lost 2 bases to trimming and J lost 3 bases, with 11 bases between them. The CDR3 loop spans 15 amino acids. Looked up from germline, CDR1 is MNHEY and CDR2 is SVGAGI. In DNA, the CDR3 is TGTGCCAGCAGTTACAGGGGGGCTTTTGGAAACACCATATATTTT. Its translation: CASSYRGAFGNTIYF.

V gene TRBV10-3 combines with J gene TRBJ1-1; TRBD1 matches at 9 bases. Germline lookup yields CDR1 ENHRY and CDR2 SYGVKD. The V and J ends lost 0 bases and 11 bases, in that order; junction bases with no gene match: 19. This CDR3 has 18 residues. For the CDR3, the DNA is TGTGCCATCAGTGAGTCGCCCAACAGGGGGCCAGACGGGAAACGGGCTTTCTTT. It codes for CAISESPNRGPDGKRAFF.

The chain combines TRBV19 with TRBJ2-1, with D possibly being TRBD1 (7 bases). There are 16 residues in the CDR3. Trimming took 4 bases from V and 2 from J, leaving 15 bases between them. Germline V lookup: CDR1 LNHDA, CDR2 SQIVND (reference sequence). CDR3 sequence reads: CASSKNRGGPYNEQFF. In nucleotides, the CDR3 is TGTGCCAGTAGTAAAAACAGGGGAGGCCCCTACAATGAGCAGTTCTTC.

The chain uses TRBV5-1 and TRBJ2-3; 8 bases fit TRBD2. The length of the CDR3 is 14 residues. Germline values: CDR1 SGHRS, CDR2 YFSETQ. V lost 6 bases, J lost 1 base, and 4 bases stayed unmatched. CDR3 residues: CASKGLVGTDTQYF. CDR3 nucleotides: TGCGCCAGCAAGGGACTAGTGGGCACAGATACGCAGTATTTT.

The chain carries TRBV14 and TRBJ1-1; D uncertain. V was trimmed by 0 bases and J by 5 bases, leaving 13 bases between them. Per the germline V gene, CDR1 is SGHDN and CDR2 is FVKESK. The CDR3 has 15 amino acids. Here the CDR3 reads CASSQESRGETEAFF. CDR3 in DNA: TGTGCCAGCAGCCAAGAATCGCGGGGTGAGACTGAAGCTTTCTTT.

J is TRBJ1-2 and V is TRBV12-3 or TRBV12-4; D is uncertain. The CDR3 is 13 residues long. V lost 3 bases and J lost 5, with 10 bases in between. The CDR3 loop reads CASSFRGGYGYTF. DNA of the CDR3: TGTGCCAGCAGTTTCCGAGGAGGATATGGCTACACCTTC.

The chain links TRBV2 to TRBJ1-1, with TRBD1 as a possible D gene (5 bases). The V gene lost 9 bases and the J gene lost 6 bases, with 20 bases spanning the gap. The CDR3 has 14 residues. CDR1 is SNHLY, CDR2 FYNNEI, per germline. The CDR3 loop is CARMFDGGSPEAFF. DNA of the CDR3: TGTGCCAGAATGTTCGACGGGGGTTCTCCTGAAGCTTTCTTT.

V usage is TRBV9 and J usage is TRBJ1-4; D may be TRBD1 (5 bases). The V end lost 0 bases, the J end lost 4 bases, and 13 bases lay between the germline ends. The CDR3 runs 16 residues. Germline V gene lookup returns CDR1 SGDLS and CDR2 YYNGEE. CDR3 loop: CASSVGVRGGNEKLFF. DNA for the CDR3: TGTGCCAGCAGCGTAGGCGTTAGGGGCGGTAATGAAAAACTGTTTTTT.

In DNA, the CDR3 is TGTGCCAGCAGCGCCGGAAGAACCGGGGAGCTGTTTTTT. It encodes CASSAGRTGELFF. The chain has TRBV6-6 and TRBJ2-2; D is unresolved. This CDR3 is built from 13 residues. CDR1 MNHNY and CDR2 SVGAGI come from the germline V gene (reference sequence). Trimming stripped 6 bases from V and 5 bases from J, with 10 bases between.

V and J are TRBV27 and TRBJ2-3; D is possibly TRBD2 (5 bases). This CDR3 spans 15 amino acids. Trimming stripped 4 bases from V and 2 bases from J, with 13 bases between. CDR1 and CDR2 (germline): MNHEY, SMNVEV (reference sequence). The CDR3, as DNA: TGTGCCAGCAGTTGGGAGCAGAAGTCCACAGATACGCAGTATTTT. This translates into CASSWEQKSTDTQYF.

CDR3 loop: CASRRSTGLGEQYF. The CDR3 DNA is TGTGCCAGCAGGCGATCAACAGGGTTAGGGGAGCAGTACTTC. The chain links TRBV6-5 to TRBJ2-7, with D perhaps matching TRBD1 (6 bases). The germline V and J ends were trimmed by 6 bases and 7 bases, with 19 bases remaining between them. The CDR3 length is 14 residues. Germline CDR1 MNHEY, CDR2 SVGAGI.

The rearrangement links TRBV7-8 to TRBJ2-3; D unresolved. CDR3 size: 14 residues. Germline assignment: CDR1 SGHVS and CDR2 FQNEAQ. V shed 5 bases and J shed 4 bases, with 13 bases lying between them. The CDR3 loop is CASSPGRAADTQYF. DNA for the CDR3: TGTGCCAGCAGCCCGGGTAGGGCCGCAGATACGCAGTATTTT.

This chain's CDR3 is CASSRTETYEQYF. Here the CDR3 DNA reads TGTGCCAGTAGCCGGACAGAGACCTACGAGCAGTACTTC. This chain joins TRBV19 and TRBJ2-7; D may be TRBD1 (6 bases). Trimming took 6 bases from V and 2 from J, leaving 11 bases between them. Germline lookup yields CDR1 LNHDA and CDR2 SQIVND (reference sequence). The CDR3 consists of 13 residues.

In DNA, the CDR3 is TGCAGCGTTGCTCTACGTGACAATCAGCCCCAGCATTTT. Translation gives CSVALRDNQPQHF. This chain links TRBV29-1 with TRBJ1-5; no definite D call. Germline V CDR1 and CDR2: SQVTM, ANQGSEA. Between the trimmed V and J ends, which lost 4 bases and 3 bases, there was a span of 10 bases. The CDR3 consists of 13 residues.

The chain carries TRBV6-5 and TRBJ1-1, with TRBD1 as a possible D gene (5 bases). Trimming removed 6 bases at V and 3 bases at J, with 11 bases between. This CDR3 region has 13 residues. Germline V gene sequence: CDR1 MNHEY, CDR2 SVGAGI. CDR3 in DNA: TGTGCCAGCAGAACGGGGGGGTACACTGAAGCTTTCTTT. It encodes CASRTGGYTEAFF.

CDR3 coding DNA: TGTGCCAGCTCACCACCGGTGTTGGGTGAGCAGTTCTTC. Amino acids: CASSPPVLGEQFF. This chain joins TRBV18 and TRBJ2-1; no definite D call. This CDR3 has 13 residues. V lost 0 bases and J lost 9, with 9 bases in between. Per the germline V gene, CDR1 is KGHSH and CDR2 is LQKENI.